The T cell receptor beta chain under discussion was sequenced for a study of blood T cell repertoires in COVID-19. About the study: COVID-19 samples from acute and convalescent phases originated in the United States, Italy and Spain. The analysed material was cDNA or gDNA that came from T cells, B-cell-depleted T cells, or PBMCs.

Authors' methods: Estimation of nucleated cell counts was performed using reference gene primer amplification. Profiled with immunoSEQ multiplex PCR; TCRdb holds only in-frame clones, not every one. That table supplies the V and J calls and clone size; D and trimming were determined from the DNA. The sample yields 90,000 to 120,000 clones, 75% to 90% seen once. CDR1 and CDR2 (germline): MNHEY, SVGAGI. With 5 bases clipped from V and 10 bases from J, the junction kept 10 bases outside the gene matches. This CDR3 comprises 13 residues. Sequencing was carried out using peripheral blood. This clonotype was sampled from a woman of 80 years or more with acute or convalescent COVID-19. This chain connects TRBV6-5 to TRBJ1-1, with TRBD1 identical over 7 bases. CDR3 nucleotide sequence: TGTGCCAGCAGTCGACAGGGCCAAAAACGAGCTTTCTTT. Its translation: CASSRQGQKRAFF.